The entry below gives a single T cell receptor beta chain sequence along with its context. This specimen comes from a study of blood T cell repertoires in COVID-19. Across the whole study: The United States, Italy and Spain provided the acute and convalescent COVID-19 samples. PBMCs, B-cell-depleted T cells, or T cells provided the cDNA or gDNA that made up the material.

The length of the CDR3 is 14 residues. Germline V CDR1 and CDR2: MDHEN, SYDVKM. The trim removed 5 bases at V and 9 bases at J, leaving 7 bases unmatched. Per the original methods: Reference gene primer amplification gave estimated nucleated cell counts. Libraries were prepared by immunoSEQ multiplex PCR; TCRdb keeps only in-frame clonotypes and omits some of them. The D gene and trimming were derived from the DNA, and the V and J assignments and clone size from that table. The data contain about 3,700 clones, roughly 70% of them singletons. The sequenced material came from peripheral blood. This chain joins TRBV28 and TRBJ1-6; 7 bases agree with TRBD1. This sequence originates from a human donor in a cohort sampled during active COVID-19. CDR3 protein: CASSTDREVSPLHF. The CDR3 DNA is TGTGCCAGCAGTACTGACAGGGAGGTTTCACCCCTCCACTTT.